One and the same sample provided the 31 T cell receptor beta chains below, sequenced in a study of shared clonotypes between healthy human individuals. Clones were sequenced by immunoSEQ multiplex PCR, and TCRdb holds only the in-frame ones, with some missing. The sample has hundreds of thousands of clones; approximately 77% are singletons. The sequenced sample consisted of PBMCs. Receptors were obtained from a woman aged 40 to 50 in good health. Some clones in this sample may be carry-over from other donors' samples.

For the CDR3, the DNA is TGTGCCAGCAGCTTAGCACTAGCGAATTACGAGCAGTACTTC. It translates to CASSLALANYEQYF. The rearrangement joins TRBV7-2 to TRBJ2-7, with 7 bases aligning to TRBD2. Germline-derived CDR1 and CDR2 are SGHTA and FQGNSA. The CDR3 totals 14 residues. J was trimmed by 4 bases and V by 0 bases; bases with no gene match: 3. Full variable domain (rest looked up from reference TRBV7-2 and TRBJ2-7): GAGVSQSPSNKVTEKGKDVELRCDPISGHTALYWYRQSLGQGLEFLIYFQGNSAPDKSGLPSDRFSAERTGGSVSTLTIQRTQQEDSAVYLCASSLALANYEQYFGPGTRLTVT.

In its sample, this clone was seen a few times. The CDR3 nucleotides are TGCGCCAGCAGCTTCAGCAAAGAGACCCAGTACTTC. Its protein product is CASSFSKETQYF. V is TRBV5-1 and J is TRBJ2-5; D unresolved. Trimming removed 2 bases at V and 3 bases at J, with 5 bases between. Germline CDR1 SGHRS, CDR2 YFSETQ. The CDR3 extends over 12 amino acids.

The V call is TRBV18, the J call TRBJ1-5; the match to TRBD1 covers 7 bases. Trimming took 3 bases from V and 2 from J; bases not matched to a gene: 4. The CDR3 covers 15 residues. Germline V gene data show CDR1 as KGHSH and CDR2 as LQKENI. CDR3: CASSPTGSGNQPQHF. CDR3 DNA sequence: TGTGCCAGCTCACCGACAGGGAGTGGCAATCAGCCCCAGCATTTT.

J is TRBJ2-7 and V is TRBV9; 9 nucleotides match TRBD1. CDR1 is SGDLS, CDR2 YYNGEE, per germline. J gave up 6 bases and V 4 bases, and 8 bases lay outside the gene matches. The CDR3 runs to 14 residues. The CDR3 spells CASSPRTGVPEQYF. CDR3 nucleotide sequence: TGTGCCAGCAGCCCGAGGACAGGGGTTCCCGAGCAGTACTTC.

This chain uses TRBV18 with TRBJ1-1; D is undetermined. The CDR3 extends over 12 amino acids. The V gene lost 4 bases and the J gene lost 5 bases, with 8 bases spanning the gap. From germline, CDR1 is KGHSH and CDR2 LQKENI. This CDR3 reads CASSREGTEAFF. The CDR3 DNA follows: TGTGCCAGCTCACGGGAGGGTACTGAAGCTTTCTTT.

The chain carries TRBV7-9 and TRBJ2-3; D not certain. From germline, CDR1 is SEHNR and CDR2 FQNEAQ (reference sequence). Trimming took off 5 bases at V and 4 bases at J, with 16 bases between the two ends. There are 15 residues in the CDR3. The CDR3 region has the DNA TGTGCCAGCAGCCTACCCCCTACGGGCCCAGATACGCAGTATTTT. It codes for CASSLPPTGPDTQYF.

This chain connects TRBV28 to TRBJ1-1; D might be TRBD1 (5 bases). Trimming stripped 4 bases from V and 0 bases from J, with 27 bases between. Germline lookup yields CDR1 MDHEN and CDR2 SYDVKM. The CDR3 has 20 amino acids. The CDR3 DNA is TGTGCCAGCAGTTCGACAGCCGGGCGTTGGGGCCTAACTTTGAACACTGAAGCTTTCTTT. Translation gives CASSSTAGRWGLTLNTEAFF.

This clone was seen ten or more times. This same CDR3 is encoded by further DNA sequences in the sample. This chain joins TRBV27 and TRBJ1-1; D unresolved. The CDR3 has 14 amino acids. V shed 2 bases and J shed 0 bases, with 7 bases lying between them. Germline CDR1 MNHEY, CDR2 SMNVEV (reference sequence). CDR3 nucleotides: TGTGCCAGCAGTTTACTGGGGTTGAACACTGAAGCTTTCTTT. This sequence encodes CASSLLGLNTEAFF.

The chain's CDR3 is CASSQDPDYFNEQFF. DNA of the CDR3: TGCGCCAGCAGCCAAGACCCCGACTACTTCAATGAGCAGTTCTTC. The chain uses TRBV4-1 and TRBJ2-1, with D perhaps TRBD2 (5 bases). The germline gives CDR1 MGHRA, CDR2 YSYEKL. Trimming cost V 0 bases and J 6 bases, with 12 bases left between them. The CDR3 is 15 residues long.

A few counts support this clone. The V and J genes are TRBV7-9 and TRBJ1-1, with 8 bases identical to TRBD1. CDR1 and CDR2 (germline): SEHNR, FQNEAQ (reference sequence). Trimming at V came to 5 bases and at J to 2 bases, leaving 10 bases not matched to a gene. This CDR3 has 16 amino acids. CDR3 sequence reads: CASSALDRGPNTEAFF. The DNA of the CDR3 is TGTGCCAGCAGCGCCCTCGACAGGGGCCCAAACACTGAAGCTTTCTTT.

V usage is TRBV5-1 and J usage is TRBJ2-2; D is unclear. CDR1 is SGHRS, CDR2 YFSETQ, per germline. V was trimmed by 0 bases and J by 6 bases, leaving 12 bases between them. The CDR3 covers 15 residues. In DNA, the CDR3 is TGCGCCAGCAGCTTGGCCCAGGTATCCGCCGGGGAGCTGTTTTTT. Amino acid sequence: CASSLAQVSAGELFF.

This chain connects TRBV19 to TRBJ1-2; D gene unclear. The CDR3 is made up of 16 amino acids. Trimming removed 3 bases at V and 1 base at J, with 15 bases between. In germline, CDR1 is LNHDA, CDR2 SQIVND (reference sequence). The CDR3 DNA sequence: TGTGCCAGTAGTATTTTGGATGCCAGGAATAACTATGGCTACACCTTC. Residues: CASSILDARNNYGYTF. Together with reference TRBV19 and TRBJ1-2, the CDR3 gives the full variable domain: DGGITQSPKYLFRKEGQNVTLSCEQNLNHDAMYWYRQDPGQGLRLIYYSQIVNDFQKGDIAEGYSVSREKKESFPLTVTSAQKNPTAFYLCASSILDARNNYGYTFGSGTRLTVV.

Remarks on this clone: A far larger clone lies a single base away; this is likely a read error. V gene TRBV5-1 combines with J gene TRBJ2-1; D remains ambiguous. The CDR3 spans 12 residues. Trimming left V 1 base short and J 8 bases short, with 7 bases between. The germline gives CDR1 SGHRS, CDR2 YFSETQ. The CDR3 sequence is CASSLSRDEQFF. CDR3 in DNA: TGCGCCAGCAGCTTGAGCCGCGATGAGCAGTTCTTC.

This clone was counted between two and nine times. This chain connects TRBV6-4 to TRBJ1-1; no clear D. V was trimmed by 9 bases and J by 0 bases, leaving 20 bases between them. This CDR3 is 16 amino acids long. The germline V gene encodes CDR1 MRHNA and CDR2 SNTAGT. The CDR3 DNA follows: TGTGCCAGTATAACGGCTTACCCGGAACTGAACACTGAAGCTTTCTTT. This sequence encodes CASITAYPELNTEAFF.

The J gene is TRBJ1-4, the V gene TRBV5-1; 9 nucleotides agree with TRBD1. CDR3 length equals 18 residues. The ends lost 4 bases at V and 2 bases at J; junction bases unmatched: 12. Germline CDR1 and CDR2: SGHRS and YFSETQ. CDR3 in amino acids: CASSLKGVQGATNEKLFF. The CDR3 DNA sequence: TGCGCCAGCAGCCTAAAGGGGGTACAGGGGGCCACTAATGAAAAACTGTTTTTT.

The genes are TRBV27 and TRBJ1-1; weak D call: TRBD1 (6 bases). Germline lookup yields CDR1 MNHEY and CDR2 SMNVEV (reference sequence). V lost 2 bases and J 7 bases, leaving 14 bases between the germline ends. The CDR3 is made up of 14 amino acids. As DNA, the CDR3 is TGTGCCAGCAGTTTAAGACGCGGGGGCCTTGAAGCTTTCTTT. This gives the protein CASSLRRGGLEAFF.

Notes on this clone: At one of its ends the junction is not consistent with the germline gene, which may arise from a read error. The V and J genes are TRBV4-1 and TRBJ2-5; D uncertain. The CDR3 spans 15 residues. Germline CDR1 MGHRA, CDR2 YSYEKL. CDR3 residues: CVSSQEIASKETQYF. DNA for the CDR3: TGCGTCAGCAGCCAAGAAATAGCATCCAAGGAGACCCAGTACTTC.

The CDR3 region is CASIPGGSTDTQYF. CDR3 DNA: TGTGCCAGCATCCCAGGGGGTAGCACAGATACGCAGTATTTT. The chain couples TRBV28 to TRBJ2-3; the match to TRBD1 covers 7 bases. The ends lost 7 bases at V and 0 bases at J; junction bases unmatched: 4. The CDR3 is 14 amino acids. Germline V gives CDR1 MDHEN, CDR2 SYDVKM.

The CDR3 spells CASSNPGTNTEAFF. In DNA form, the CDR3 reads TGTGCCAGTAGCAATCCGGGAACCAACACTGAAGCTTTCTTT. The V and J genes are TRBV19 and TRBJ1-1; D uncertain. Germline V lookup: CDR1 LNHDA, CDR2 SQIVND (reference sequence). This CDR3 has 14 residues. The V and J ends lost 6 bases and 2 bases respectively, with 13 bases between them.

The rearrangement links TRBV28 to TRBJ1-5; D gene ambiguous. The CDR3 spans 14 residues. CDR1 and CDR2 from the germline V gene are MDHEN and SYDVKM. V was shortened by 10 bases and J by 0 bases, with 13 bases between the two germline ends. The CDR3 spells CAIVQDYSNQPQHF. CDR3 nucleotides: TGTGCCATCGTCCAGGATTATAGCAATCAGCCCCAGCATTTT.

The chain employs TRBV28 and TRBJ2-5, with D perhaps matching TRBD1 (6 bases). V lost 6 bases to trimming and J lost 1 base, with 9 bases between them. This CDR3 has 13 amino acids. Germline CDR1 MDHEN, CDR2 SYDVKM. Written as DNA, the CDR3 is TGTGCCAGCAGCCCGACAGGCCAAGAGACCCAGTACTTC. This encodes CASSPTGQETQYF.

In its sample, this clone was seen a few times. The chain uses TRBV9 and TRBJ2-2, with 9 bases lining up with TRBD1. The junction had 12 bases not matched to a gene; V was cut back by 2 bases and J by 7 bases. Germline CDR1 and CDR2: SGDLS and YYNGEE. The CDR3 is 17 residues long. In DNA form, the CDR3 reads TGTGCCAGCAGCGTTTACAGGGGGCCGGGTCAGAGCGGGGAGCTGTTTTTT. Protein sequence: CASSVYRGPGQSGELFF.

About this clone: This sample includes further DNA sequences coding for the same CDR3. The V gene is TRBV7-9, the J gene TRBJ2-1, with D possibly being TRBD2 (6 bases). Between the trimmed V and J ends, which lost 0 bases and 4 bases, there was a span of 13 bases. Per germline, CDR1 SEHNR and CDR2 FQNEAQ (reference sequence). The CDR3 is 16 amino acids. Written as DNA, the CDR3 is TGTGCCAGCAGCTTAGCGCTCGCGGGGTCTTACAATGAGCAGTTCTTC. Translated, it gives CASSLALAGSYNEQFF.

The table lists this clone with a count of one. This chain links TRBV9 with TRBJ1-3; D is unclear. Germline assignment: CDR1 SGDLS and CDR2 YYNGEE. The V and J ends lost 3 bases and 0 bases respectively, with 10 bases between them. The CDR3 sequence is 15 residues long. The CDR3 DNA is TGTGCCAGCAGCGCCGGGGTCCTCTCTGGAAACACCATATATTTT. Its protein is CASSAGVLSGNTIYF.

Regarding this clone: A read error is possible here, since a much larger clone lies one base away. J is TRBJ2-3 and V is TRBV5-6; no firm D call. Trimming left V 4 bases short and J 2 bases short, with 5 bases between. CDR1 is SGHDT and CDR2 is YYEEEE in the germline V gene. The CDR3 consists of 12 residues. The CDR3: CASSPDTDTQYF. CDR3 in DNA: TGTGCCAGCAGCCCTGACACAGATACGCAGTATTTT.

The genes are TRBV19 and TRBJ1-1, with no clear D. Germline CDR1 is LNHDA and CDR2 is SQIVND (reference sequence). Trimming removed 4 bases from V and 1 base from J, with 10 bases in between. This CDR3 region has 14 residues. In DNA, the CDR3 is TGTGCCAGTAGTAATTGGAACAGGAACACTGAAGCTTTCTTT. Residues: CASSNWNRNTEAFF.

The chain joins TRBV10-3 to TRBJ2-5, with TRBD1 identical over 8 bases. Germline V gene lookup returns CDR1 ENHRY and CDR2 SYGVKD. CDR3 length: 14 residues. The ends lost 10 bases at V and 6 bases at J; junction bases unmatched: 13. CDR3 region: CATQTGDWIKTQYF. The CDR3 bases are TGTGCCACACAGACAGGGGACTGGATAAAGACCCAGTACTTC.

Only one count was recorded for this clone. V gene TRBV2 combines with J gene TRBJ1-1, with D unresolved. CDR1 is SNHLY, CDR2 FYNNEI, per germline. The ends were cut back, 7 bases at V and 2 bases at J, with 20 bases in the middle. The CDR3 is 16 amino acids. The CDR3 coding sequence is TGTGCCAGCAATTTGGGCAGCTCCTCGGGAAACACTGAAGCTTTCTTT. As protein: CASNLGSSSGNTEAFF. Supplemented by reference TRBV2 and TRBJ1-1, the full variable domain reads EPEVTQTPSHQVTQMGQEVILRCVPISNHLYFYWYRQILGQKVEFLVSFYNNEISEKSEIFDDQFSVERPDGSNFTLKIRSTKLEDSAMYFCASNLGSSSGNTEAFFGQGTRLTVV.

The chain has TRBV5-1 and TRBJ2-3; D is uncertain. Germline CDR1 is SGHRS and CDR2 is YFSETQ. The CDR3 consists of 14 residues. Trimming left V 1 base short and J 0 bases short, with 6 bases between. This CDR3 reads CASSLSASTDTQYF. The CDR3 coding sequence is TGCGCCAGCAGCTTGTCGGCTAGCACAGATACGCAGTATTTT.

V is TRBV7-7 and J is TRBJ2-1; 7 bases agree with TRBD1. The CDR3 covers 15 residues. V shed 5 bases and J 1 base; nucleotides not matched to a gene: 5. Germline loops: CDR1 SSHAT, CDR2 FNYEAQ (reference sequence). CDR3: CASSPSTGSYNEQFF. The DNA of the CDR3 is TGTGCCAGCAGCCCATCGACAGGGTCCTACAATGAGCAGTTCTTC.

This clone was detected only a few times. The chain is built from TRBV7-2 and TRBJ1-1; weak D call: TRBD1 (5 bases). V lost 5 bases, J lost 5 bases, and 12 bases lay in between. This CDR3 comprises 13 residues. Germline lookup yields CDR1 SGHTA and CDR2 FQGNSA. The CDR3 loop is CASSNLGGTEAFF. The CDR3 DNA follows: TGTGCCAGCAGCAACTTGGGGGGGACTGAAGCTTTCTTT.